This TCR beta chain was observed in a study of blood T cell repertoires in COVID-19. Study overall: Some COVID-19 samples were acute and others convalescent; all came from the United States, Italy and Spain. In each case, the material was cDNA or gDNA derived from T cells, B-cell-depleted T cells, or PBMCs.

Germline assignment: CDR1 SGDLS and CDR2 YYNGEE. This CDR3 spans 14 amino acids. V lost 4 bases and J lost 9; bases outside the gene matches: 10. Study processing details: Amplification from reference gene primers served as the basis for estimated nucleated cell counts. Using immunoSEQ multiplex PCR, the repertoire was profiled, and TCRdb retains in-frame clones only, with some absent. V and J calls plus clone size are reproduced from that table; the DNA served to infer D and trimming. Among tens of thousands of clones listed, approximately 81% were seen once. The rearrangement joins TRBV9 to TRBJ2-1; 7 nucleotides agree with TRBD2. Sequencing was performed on peripheral blood. The receptor was isolated from a man of 80 years or more with acute or convalescent COVID-19. The CDR3 sequence: CASSPRDYFTEQFF. CDR3 coding DNA: TGTGCCAGCAGCCCCCGGGACTATTTCACTGAGCAGTTCTTC.